This T cell receptor beta chain appears in the sequencing data of a study of blood T cells in healthy people across ages. The sample holds a few counts of this clonotype. Its antigen is as yet unknown. For the second PCR, which ran for 7 to 11 cycles, a sample-barcoded 5' primer and a J-beta primer mix were used. Tags on each cDNA molecule came from a template-switch adaptor with 12 random nucleotides. TCRdb independently ran MiXCR on the 5' RACE reads; one entry per CDR3 protein. Of hundreds of thousands of distinct CDR3 sequences listed, about 56% are singletons. No fewer than 6.5 million PBMCs went into each sample. CDR3 length: 15 residues. Per germline, CDR1 MNHNS and CDR2 SASEGT. V was clipped by 7 bases and J by 5 bases, with 17 bases between them. The study's findings and limits: Per million T cells, the diversity of TCR beta decreased roughly linearly as age advanced.

The TCR was taken from a man aged 35-49 years in good health. Specimen: blood. This rearrangement joins TRBV6-1 to TRBJ2-2; unclear D gene. CDR3 sequence reads: CASNVGHGPTGELFF. In DNA, the CDR3 is TGTGCCAGCAATGTAGGGCACGGGCCGACCGGGGAGCTGTTTTTT.